These 15 T cell receptor beta chains originate from one sample sequenced in a study of OX40 agonist ivuxolimab in advanced cancers. TCRdb's copy holds only in-frame clones and misses some; the assay was immunoSEQ multiplex PCR. The table includes 9,500 to 11,000 clones, about 89% detected once. The sequences come from CD4+ or CD8+ T cells sorted from blood, collected in a trial of the OX40 agonist ivuxolimab. The receptors originated from an adult with an advanced solid tumor such as melanoma, head and neck, liver or kidney cancer.

This chain uses TRBV6-5 with TRBJ2-5, with 7 nucleotides matching TRBD2. Unmatched junction bases numbered 11, after V lost 2 bases and J lost 5 bases. Germline CDR1 and CDR2: MNHEY and SVGAGI. CDR3 length: 16 amino acids. The CDR3 DNA follows: TGTGCCAGCAGTTACGGCCGGTGGCAGGGAGGGGAGACCCAGTACTTC. Protein sequence: CASSYGRWQGGETQYF.

The rearrangement joins TRBV28 to TRBJ1-1, with 8 bases that match TRBD1. The J segment lost 7 bases and the V segment lost 4 bases, leaving 5 bases of the junction unmatched. Looked up from germline, CDR1 is MDHEN and CDR2 is SYDVKM. The CDR3 has 13 residues. The CDR3 here is CASSSTGDFEAFF. Written as DNA, the CDR3 is TGTGCCAGCAGTTCGACAGGGGACTTTGAAGCTTTCTTT. The full variable domain, completed using reference TRBV28 and TRBJ1-1, is DVKVTQSSRYLVKRTGEKVFLECVQDMDHENMFWYRQDPGLGLRLIYFSYDVKMKEKGDIPEGYSVSREKKERFSLILESASTNQTSMYLCASSSTGDFEAFFGQGTRLTVV.

The CDR3 spells CASSLPPPEFSTRSYNEQFF. In nucleotides, the CDR3 is TGTGCCAGCAGTTTACCCCCCCCTGAGTTTAGCACACGCTCCTACAATGAGCAGTTCTTC. V is TRBV28 and J is TRBJ2-1; D call uncertain. The CDR3 has 20 amino acids. V lost 2 bases to trimming and J lost 0 bases, with 23 bases between them. Germline V gene data show CDR1 as MDHEN and CDR2 as SYDVKM.

The V and J genes are TRBV5-4 and TRBJ1-2; 7 bases line up with TRBD1. The germline CDR1 and CDR2 sequences are SGHNT and YYREEE (reference sequence). Losses at the gene ends were 1 base for V and 10 bases for J; bases not matched to a gene: 13. CDR3 length: 15 amino acids. CDR3 loop: CASSLTSGTDFFYTF. The CDR3 coding sequence is TGTGCCAGCAGCTTGACTTCCGGGACAGATTTCTTCTACACCTTC.

The rearrangement joins TRBV9 to TRBJ2-7; 11 positions agree with TRBD2. The CDR3 loop spans 16 amino acids. V was clipped by 0 bases and J by 7 bases; unmatched bases: 9. Germline V gene sequence: CDR1 SGDLS, CDR2 YYNGEE. The CDR3 sequence is CASSVATSGSSREQYF. The CDR3 DNA reads as TGTGCCAGCAGCGTAGCTACTAGCGGGAGTTCGCGAGAGCAGTACTTC.

This chain links TRBV12-2 with TRBJ2-2; TRBD2, the table's D call, lacks a check against the DNA. TRBV12-2 counts as a pseudogene. The length of the CDR3 is 16 residues. As DNA, the CDR3 is TGTGCAAGTCGCTTAGCGGGGCGGGAGAGCCCCGGGGAGCTGTTTTTT. The encoded protein is CASRLAGRESPGELFF.

This sequence joins TRBV9 and TRBJ2-7; 8 bases fit TRBD1. V lost 3 bases and J lost 4; bases outside the gene matches: 9. Looked up from germline, CDR1 is SGDLS and CDR2 is YYNGEE. The CDR3 runs to 15 residues. As DNA, the CDR3 is TGTGCCAGCAGCGGGACAGGGTTAAATTGGTACGAGCAGTACTTC. Protein product: CASSGTGLNWYEQYF.

V usage is TRBV6-5 and J usage is TRBJ2-7, with TRBD2 matching 8 bases. The CDR3 extends over 15 amino acids. Per the germline V gene, CDR1 is MNHEY and CDR2 is SVGAGI. The V gene end was trimmed by 5 bases and the J gene end by 0 bases; junction bases not matched to a gene: 6. The CDR3 sequence: CASSVRTSLSYEQYF. The CDR3 DNA reads TGTGCCAGCAGTGTTAGGACTAGCCTCTCCTACGAGCAGTACTTC.

The rearrangement uses TRBV7-2 and TRBJ2-1; D is perhaps TRBD1 or TRBD2 (6 bases each). The V end was cut by 5 bases, the J end by 6 bases, with 26 bases between. Germline-derived CDR1 and CDR2 are SGHTA and FQGNSA. The CDR3 covers 18 residues. The CDR3 bases are TGTGCCAGCAGCCAAGGGGGTTTAGCGGCCCCGCTCTTCAATGAGCAGTTCTTC. Its protein is CASSQGGLAAPLFNEQFF.

This chain links TRBV6-5 with TRBJ2-7; tentatively, D is TRBD2 (5 bases). The V gene lost 4 bases and the J gene lost 4 bases, with 8 bases spanning the gap. CDR1 and CDR2 from the germline V gene are MNHEY and SVGAGI. There are 12 residues in the CDR3. The CDR3 loop is CASSFGEYEQYF. CDR3 sequence (DNA): TGTGCCAGCAGTTTTGGGGAGTACGAGCAGTACTTC.

This clone was counted once. V usage is TRBV30 and J usage is TRBJ1-2; D not certain. This CDR3 has 10 amino acids. V was trimmed by 3 bases and J by 2 bases, leaving 1 base between them. CDR1 is GTSNPN, CDR2 SVGIG, per germline (reference sequence). DNA of the CDR3: TGTGCCTGGAGGAACTATGGCTACACCTTC. Translating it yields CAWRNYGYTF.

The chain is built from TRBV7-6 and TRBJ1-5; 7 positions agree with TRBD1. The CDR3 totals 15 residues. Germline trimming cut 5 bases from V and 4 bases from J; bases unmatched to any gene: 8. Germline CDR1 and CDR2: SGHVS and FNYEAQ. The DNA of the CDR3 is TGTGCCAGCAGCACTCGGACAGGTCGTAATCAGCCCCAGCATTTT. It codes for CASSTRTGRNQPQHF.

The chain is built from TRBV30 and TRBJ2-3; D is undetermined. This CDR3 has 14 amino acids. Germline V gives CDR1 GTSNPN, CDR2 SVGIG (reference sequence). V lost 2 bases, J lost 2 bases, and 11 bases lay in between. The CDR3 region is CAWSMVALTDTQYF. The CDR3 DNA reads TGTGCCTGGAGTATGGTAGCTCTCACAGATACGCAGTATTTT.

The chain links TRBV23-1 to TRBJ1-4; possible D gene TRBD1, 5 bases. TRBV23-1 is noted as an ORF with a role that remains uncertain. Trimming left V 4 bases short and J 7 bases short, with 16 bases between. This CDR3 has 15 amino acids. For the CDR3, the DNA is TGCGCCAGCAGTCGAAGTAAGGGACCTGGTGAAAAACTGTTTTTT. Encoded protein: CASSRSKGPGEKLFF.

V is TRBV5-1 and J is TRBJ2-7; 7 bases fit TRBD1. The CDR3 is made up of 15 amino acids. V shed 1 base, J shed 3 bases, and the junction held 7 bases outside the gene matches. Germline V gene lookup returns CDR1 SGHRS and CDR2 YFSETQ. The CDR3 sequence: CASSLFGGQLYEQYF. The CDR3 nucleotides read TGCGCCAGCAGCTTGTTTGGGGGACAGCTCTACGAGCAGTACTTC.